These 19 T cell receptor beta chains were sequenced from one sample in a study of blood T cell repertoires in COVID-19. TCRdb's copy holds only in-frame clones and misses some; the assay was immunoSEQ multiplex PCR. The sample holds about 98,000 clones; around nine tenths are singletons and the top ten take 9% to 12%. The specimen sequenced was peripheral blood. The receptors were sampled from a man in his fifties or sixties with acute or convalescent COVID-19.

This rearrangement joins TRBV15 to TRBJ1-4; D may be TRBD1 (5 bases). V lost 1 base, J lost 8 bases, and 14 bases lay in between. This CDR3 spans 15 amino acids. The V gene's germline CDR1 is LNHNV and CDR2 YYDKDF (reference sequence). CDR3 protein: CATSRGGGAEEKLFF. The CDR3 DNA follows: TGTGCCACCAGCAGAGGGGGAGGGGCCGAGGAAAAACTGTTTTTT.

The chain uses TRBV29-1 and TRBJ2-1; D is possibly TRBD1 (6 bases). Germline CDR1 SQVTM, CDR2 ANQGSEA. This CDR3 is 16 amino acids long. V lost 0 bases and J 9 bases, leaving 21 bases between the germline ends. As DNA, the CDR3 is TGCAGCGTTGAAGAGGGTCCGGGACACGACGATCGTGAGCAGTTCTTC. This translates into CSVEEGPGHDDREQFF.

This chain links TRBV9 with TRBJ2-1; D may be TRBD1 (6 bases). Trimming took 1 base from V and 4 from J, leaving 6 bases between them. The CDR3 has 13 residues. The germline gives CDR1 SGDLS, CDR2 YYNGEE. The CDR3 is CASSVQGYNEQFF. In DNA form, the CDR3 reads TGTGCCAGCAGCGTACAGGGGTACAATGAGCAGTTCTTC.

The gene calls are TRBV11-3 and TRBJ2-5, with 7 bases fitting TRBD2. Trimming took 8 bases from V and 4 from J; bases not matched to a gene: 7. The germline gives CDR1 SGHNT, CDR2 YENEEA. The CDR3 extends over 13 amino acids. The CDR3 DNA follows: TGTGCCAGCGAGAGCGGGATAGGAGAGACCCAGTACTTC. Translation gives CASESGIGETQYF.

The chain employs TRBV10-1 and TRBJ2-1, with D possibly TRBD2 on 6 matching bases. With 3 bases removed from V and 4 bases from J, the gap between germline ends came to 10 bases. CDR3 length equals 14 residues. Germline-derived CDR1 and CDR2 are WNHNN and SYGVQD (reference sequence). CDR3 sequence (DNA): TGCGCCAGCAGTGACCAGCGGGTTTACAATGAGCAGTTCTTC. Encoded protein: CASSDQRVYNEQFF.

CDR3 DNA: TGCGCCAGCAGCTTGACAGGGAATAATTCACCCCTCCACTTT. It is translated as CASSLTGNNSPLHF. V usage is TRBV5-1 and J usage is TRBJ1-6; the D gene is possibly TRBD1 (6 bases). Germline V gives CDR1 SGHRS, CDR2 YFSETQ. The CDR3 runs to 14 residues. V was pared by 1 base and J by 5 bases, with 7 bases between. The full variable domain, completed using reference TRBV5-1 and TRBJ1-6, is KAGVTQTPRYLIKTRGQQVTLSCSPISGHRSVSWYQQTPGQGLQFLFEYFSETQRNKGNFPGRFSGRQFSNSRSEMNVSTLELGDSALYLCASSLTGNNSPLHFGNGTRLTVT.

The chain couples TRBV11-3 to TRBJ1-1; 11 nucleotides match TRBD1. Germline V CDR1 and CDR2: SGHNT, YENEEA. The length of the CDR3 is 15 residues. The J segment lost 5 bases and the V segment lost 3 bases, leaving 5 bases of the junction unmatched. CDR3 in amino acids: CASSFTGQGGTEAFF. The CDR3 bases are TGTGCCAGCAGCTTTACGGGACAGGGGGGGACTGAAGCTTTCTTT.

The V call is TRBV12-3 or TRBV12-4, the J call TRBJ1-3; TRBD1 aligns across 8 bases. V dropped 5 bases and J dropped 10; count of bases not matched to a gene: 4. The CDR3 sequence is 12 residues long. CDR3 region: CASSLTGGTIYF. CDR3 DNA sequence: TGTGCCAGCAGTCTAACAGGGGGGACCATATATTTT.

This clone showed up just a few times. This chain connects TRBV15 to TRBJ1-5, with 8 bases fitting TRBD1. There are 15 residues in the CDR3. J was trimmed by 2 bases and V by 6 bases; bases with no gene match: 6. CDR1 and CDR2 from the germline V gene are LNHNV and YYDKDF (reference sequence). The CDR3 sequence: CATSRDRSRNQPQHF. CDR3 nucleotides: TGTGCCACCAGTAGGGACAGGAGCCGCAATCAGCCCCAGCATTTT.

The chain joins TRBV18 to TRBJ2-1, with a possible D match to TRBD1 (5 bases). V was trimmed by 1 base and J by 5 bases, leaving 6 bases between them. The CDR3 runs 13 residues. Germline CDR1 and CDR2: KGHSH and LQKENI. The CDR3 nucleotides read TGTGCCAGCTCACCACGGGGCGACAATGAGCAGTTCTTC. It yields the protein CASSPRGDNEQFF.

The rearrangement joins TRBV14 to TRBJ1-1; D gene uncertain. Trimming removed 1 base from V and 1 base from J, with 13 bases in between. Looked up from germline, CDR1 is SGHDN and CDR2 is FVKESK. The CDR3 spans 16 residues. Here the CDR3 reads CASSQGLGQPNTEAFF. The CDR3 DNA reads TGTGCCAGCAGCCAAGGTCTTGGGCAGCCGAACACTGAAGCTTTCTTT.

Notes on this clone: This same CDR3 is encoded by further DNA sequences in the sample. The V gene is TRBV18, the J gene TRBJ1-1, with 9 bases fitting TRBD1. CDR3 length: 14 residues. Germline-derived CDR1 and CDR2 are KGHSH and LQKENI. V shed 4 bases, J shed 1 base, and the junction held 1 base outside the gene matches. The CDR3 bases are TGTGCCAGCTCACGGGACAGGGAGAACACTGAAGCTTTCTTT. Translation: CASSRDRENTEAFF.

The CDR3 DNA sequence: TGTGCCAGCAGCGTATTGTCTAGCACAGATACGCAGTATTTT. Translation: CASSVLSSTDTQYF. V is TRBV9 and J is TRBJ2-3, with unresolved D. CDR1 and CDR2 from the germline V gene are SGDLS and YYNGEE. Trimming took off 1 base at V and 0 bases at J, with 6 bases between the two ends. The CDR3 has 14 amino acids.

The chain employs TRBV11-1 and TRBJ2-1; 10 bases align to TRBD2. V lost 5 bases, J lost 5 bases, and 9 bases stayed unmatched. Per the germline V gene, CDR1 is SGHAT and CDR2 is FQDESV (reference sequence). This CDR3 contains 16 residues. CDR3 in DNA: TGTGCCAGCAGCGGGGGCACTAGCGGGATTAACAATGAGCAGTTCTTC. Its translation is CASSGGTSGINNEQFF.

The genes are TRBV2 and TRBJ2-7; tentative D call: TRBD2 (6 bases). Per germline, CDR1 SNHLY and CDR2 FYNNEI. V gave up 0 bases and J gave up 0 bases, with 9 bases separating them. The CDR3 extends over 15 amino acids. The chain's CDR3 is CASSEAGLISYEQYF. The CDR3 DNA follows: TGTGCCAGCAGTGAAGCGGGACTGATCTCCTACGAGCAGTACTTC.

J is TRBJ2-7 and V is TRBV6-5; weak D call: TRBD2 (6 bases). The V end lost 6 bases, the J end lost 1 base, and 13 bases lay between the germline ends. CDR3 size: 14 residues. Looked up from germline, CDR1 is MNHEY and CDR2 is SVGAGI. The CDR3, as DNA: TGTGCCAGCAGGCAGGACTATTGGTCCTACGAGCAGTACTTC. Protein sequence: CASRQDYWSYEQYF.

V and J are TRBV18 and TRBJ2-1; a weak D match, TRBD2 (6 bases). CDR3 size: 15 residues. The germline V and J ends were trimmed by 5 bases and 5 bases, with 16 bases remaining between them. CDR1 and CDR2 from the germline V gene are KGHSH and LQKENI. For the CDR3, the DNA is TGTGCCAGCTCAAGTCTCCGGGAGAGGCACAATGAGCAGTTCTTC. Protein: CASSSLRERHNEQFF.

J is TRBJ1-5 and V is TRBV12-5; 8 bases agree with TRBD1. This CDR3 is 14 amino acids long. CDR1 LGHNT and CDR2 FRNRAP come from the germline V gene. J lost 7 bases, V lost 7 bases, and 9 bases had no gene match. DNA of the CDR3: TGTGCTAGTGCCCAGGACAGGGATGGGCAGCCCCAGCATTTT. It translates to CASAQDRDGQPQHF. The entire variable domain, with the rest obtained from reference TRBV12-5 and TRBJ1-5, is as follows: DARVTQTPRHKVTEMGQEVTMRCQPILGHNTVFWYRQTMMQGLELLAYFRNRAPLDDSGMPKDRFSAEMPDATLATLKIQPSEPRDSAVYFCASAQDRDGQPQHFGDGTRLSIL.

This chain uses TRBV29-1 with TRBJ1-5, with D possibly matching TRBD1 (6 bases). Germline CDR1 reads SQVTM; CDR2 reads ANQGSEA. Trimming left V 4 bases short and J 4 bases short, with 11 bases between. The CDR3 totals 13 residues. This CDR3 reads CSVAPGVNQPQHF. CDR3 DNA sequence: TGCAGCGTTGCGCCAGGGGTTAATCAGCCCCAGCATTTT.